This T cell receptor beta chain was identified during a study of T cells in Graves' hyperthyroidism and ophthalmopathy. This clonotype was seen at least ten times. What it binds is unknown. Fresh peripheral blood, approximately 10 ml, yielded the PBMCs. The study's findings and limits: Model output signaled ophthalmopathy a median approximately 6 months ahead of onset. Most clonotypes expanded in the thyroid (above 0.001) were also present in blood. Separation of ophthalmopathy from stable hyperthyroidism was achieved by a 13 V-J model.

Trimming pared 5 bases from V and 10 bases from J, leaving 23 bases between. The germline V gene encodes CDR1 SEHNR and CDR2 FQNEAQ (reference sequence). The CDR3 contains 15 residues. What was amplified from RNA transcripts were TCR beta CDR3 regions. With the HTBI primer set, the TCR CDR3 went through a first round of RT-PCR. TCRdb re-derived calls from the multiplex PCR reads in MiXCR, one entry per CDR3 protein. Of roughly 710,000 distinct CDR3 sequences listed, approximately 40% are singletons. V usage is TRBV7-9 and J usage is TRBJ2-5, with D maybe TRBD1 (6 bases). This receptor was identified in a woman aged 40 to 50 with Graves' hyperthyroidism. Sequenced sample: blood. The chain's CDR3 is CASSEGVVQTIRQYF. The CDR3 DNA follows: TGTGCCAGCAGCGAGGGGGTGGTCCAGACGATACGCCAGTACTTC.